One and the same sample provided the 21 T cell receptor beta chains below, sequenced in a study of T-cell reconstitution after alpha-beta-depleted transplantation in children. Library preparation (for TCRbeta) was performed with unique molecular identifiers. One entry per CDR3 protein results from TCRdb running MiXCR on the PCR reads. The sample consists of nearly 550,000 distinct CDR3 sequences, about 17% of them appearing once. The sequenced sample was PBMCs from the stem cell graft donor, obtained from the stem cell graft. These receptors all come from a human donor who donated a stem cell graft to a child with acute lymphoblastic leukemia.

The V gene is TRBV29-1, the J gene TRBJ1-1; D gene ambiguous. The CDR3 is made up of 16 amino acids. From germline, CDR1 is SQVTM and CDR2 ANQGSEA. The V end lost 5 bases, the J end lost 6 bases, and 25 bases lay between the germline ends. CDR3 coding DNA: TGCAGCGTTAGCCGGGTGAGGGAGGATACGTGGGCTGAAGCTTTCTTT. It specifies CSVSRVREDTWAEAFF. The full variable domain, in which reference TRBV29-1 and TRBJ1-1 provide the parts outside the CDR3, is SAVISQKPSRDICQRGTSLTIQCQVDSQVTMMFWYRQQPGQSLTLIATANQGSEATYESGFVIDKFPISRPNLTFSTLTVSNMSPEDSSIYLCSVSRVREDTWAEAFFGQGTRLTVV.

The chain uses TRBV27 and TRBJ2-5, with D perhaps TRBD2 (5 bases). Germline V gene data show CDR1 as MNHEY and CDR2 as SMNVEV (reference sequence). The ends were cut back, 1 base at V and 4 bases at J, with 16 bases in the middle. The CDR3 runs 16 residues. CDR3 in DNA: TGTGCCAGCAGTTTATTTGGACTCCAAGGCGGAGAGACCCAGTACTTC. Its translation: CASSLFGLQGGETQYF.

This clonotype appeared a few times. The rearrangement links TRBV6-4 to TRBJ1-1; no clear D gene. The ends were cut back, 5 bases at V and 3 bases at J, with 10 bases in the middle. The germline V gene encodes CDR1 MRHNA and CDR2 SNTAGT. The CDR3 extends over 13 amino acids. The CDR3 nucleotides read TGTGCCAGCAGTCCGACTACGCACACTGAAGCTTTCTTT. Translated: CASSPTTHTEAFF.

This chain uses TRBV6-2 or TRBV6-3 with TRBJ2-7; D is undetermined. The CDR3 covers 13 residues. Germline assignment: CDR1 MNHEY and CDR2 SVGEGT. Trimming cost V 2 bases and J 3 bases, with 8 bases left between them. CDR3 protein: CASSYRQNYEQYF. CDR3 in DNA: TGTGCCAGCAGTTACCGGCAGAACTACGAGCAGTACTTC.

In its sample, this clonotype was seen many times. The chain recombines TRBV7-3 with TRBJ1-1, with D unresolved. Between the trimmed V and J ends, which lost 2 bases and 4 bases, there was a span of 8 bases. The CDR3 consists of 13 residues. Germline lookup yields CDR1 SGHTA and CDR2 FQGTGA. CDR3 loop: CASSLAESTEAFF. The CDR3 nucleotides read TGTGCCAGCAGCTTAGCGGAGAGCACTGAAGCTTTCTTT.

V usage is TRBV27 and J usage is TRBJ2-1; possible D gene TRBD2, 6 bases. This CDR3 comprises 16 residues. Germline CDR1 reads MNHEY; CDR2 reads SMNVEV (reference sequence). Trimming took off 6 bases at V and 4 bases at J, with 19 bases between the two ends. CDR3 nucleotide sequence: TGTGCCAGCAGCCCACTCGAAAGGGAGGAGTACAATGAGCAGTTCTTC. Translation gives CASSPLEREEYNEQFF.

This clonotype has more than one count but fewer than ten. J is TRBJ2-3 and V is TRBV12-3 or TRBV12-4, with TRBD2 matching over 7 bases. CDR3 length equals 13 residues. V shed 7 bases, J shed 1 base, and the junction held 2 bases outside the gene matches. The CDR3: CASTSGGTDTQYF. The CDR3 coding sequence is TGTGCCAGCACTAGCGGAGGCACAGATACGCAGTATTTT.

The chain couples TRBV5-1 to TRBJ1-2, with 7 bases aligning to TRBD1. This CDR3 has 18 residues. Trimming cost V 4 bases and J 2 bases; bases outside gene matches: 17. The V gene's germline CDR1 is SGHRS and CDR2 YFSETQ. DNA for the CDR3: TGCGCCAGCAGCAGATACGACAGGGCCTTGCGAGGGAACTATGGCTACACCTTC. Amino acids: CASSRYDRALRGNYGYTF.

The rearrangement uses TRBV7-9 and TRBJ1-1, with D uncertain. This CDR3 is 15 amino acids long. CDR1 is SEHNR, CDR2 FQNEAQ, per germline (reference sequence). V lost 1 base and J lost 0, with 9 bases in between. This chain's CDR3 is CASSLDGILNTEAFF. The CDR3 DNA reads as TGTGCCAGCAGCTTAGACGGAATTCTGAACACTGAAGCTTTCTTT. Combining the CDR3 with reference TRBV7-9 and TRBJ1-1 gives the whole variable domain DTGVSQNPRHKITKRGQNVTFRCDPISEHNRLYWYRQTLGQGPEFLTYFQNEAQLEKSRLLSDRFSAERPKGSFSTLEIQRTEQGDSAMYLCASSLDGILNTEAFFGQGTRLTVV.

The chain uses TRBV27 and TRBJ2-4; D assignment may be TRBD1 or TRBD2 (5 bases each). Germline V lookup: CDR1 MNHEY, CDR2 SMNVEV (reference sequence). This CDR3 comprises 13 residues. V lost 5 bases to trimming and J lost 8 bases, with 13 bases between them. The CDR3 bases are TGTGCCAGCAGTCCGGGGACGGGGTACATTCAGTACTTC. Amino acid sequence: CASSPGTGYIQYF.

This clonotype was seen a handful of times. For the CDR3, the DNA is TGCGCCAGCAGCCAATACGACAGGAATCCAGACAATGAGCAGTTCTTC. This gives the protein CASSQYDRNPDNEQFF. The rearrangement uses TRBV4-1 and TRBJ2-1; a possible D gene is TRBD1 (6 bases). Trimming left V 2 bases short and J 5 bases short, with 16 bases between. The CDR3 has 16 amino acids. The germline V gene encodes CDR1 MGHRA and CDR2 YSYEKL.

In nucleotides, the CDR3 is TGCAGTGCCAGGAGACGGGGGGCGGGAGGAAACACCATATATTTT. It is translated as CSARRRGAGGNTIYF. The chain couples TRBV20-1 to TRBJ1-3; weak D call: TRBD1 (6 bases). Germline CDR1 and CDR2: DFQATT and SNEGSKA (reference sequence). V was shortened by 6 bases and J by 4 bases, with 19 bases between the two germline ends. The CDR3 sequence is 15 residues long.

The chain is built from TRBV7-9 and TRBJ2-3; 13 positions match TRBD2. J lost 5 bases, V lost 5 bases, and 4 bases had no gene match. The CDR3 contains 15 residues. The germline CDR1 and CDR2 sequences are SEHNR and FQNEAQ (reference sequence). CDR3 bases: TGTGCCAGCAGCGGACTAGCGGGAGTCTTAGATACGCAGTATTTT. Translated: CASSGLAGVLDTQYF.

This sequence joins TRBV6-4 and TRBJ2-1; 13 bases align to TRBD2. The trim removed 2 bases at V and 6 bases at J, leaving 4 bases unmatched. The CDR3 has 16 amino acids. Per the germline V gene, CDR1 is MRHNA and CDR2 is SNTAGT. DNA for the CDR3: TGTGCCAGCAGTGACCGCGGGACTAGCGGGATCAATGAGCAGTTCTTC. Encoded protein: CASSDRGTSGINEQFF.

This clonotype was recorded a few times. The V and J genes are TRBV12-3 or TRBV12-4 and TRBJ1-2, with D possibly matching TRBD1 (5 bases). V was pared by 3 bases and J by 2 bases, with 13 bases between. CDR3 size: 15 residues. The CDR3: CASSFSGASNYGYTF. The CDR3 nucleotides read TGTGCCAGCAGTTTTTCTGGGGCTTCAAACTATGGCTACACCTTC.

This clonotype has a handful of counts. The CDR3 region is CATNERENTEAFF. The CDR3 region has the DNA TGTGCCACCAATGAGAGGGAGAACACTGAAGCTTTCTTT. The rearrangement links TRBV15 to TRBJ1-1, with D unclear. V was cut by 7 bases and J by 1 base, with 10 bases left in between. CDR1 and CDR2 from the germline V gene are LNHNV and YYDKDF (reference sequence). The CDR3 runs to 13 residues.

This clonotype was counted a few times. The chain is built from TRBV15 and TRBJ2-7; 7 bases align to TRBD2. The trim removed 1 base at V and 0 bases at J, leaving 3 bases unmatched. This CDR3 has 15 residues. Germline V gene data show CDR1 as LNHNV and CDR2 as YYDKDF (reference sequence). The CDR3 sequence is CATSRAASGSYEQYF. The CDR3 DNA follows: TGTGCCACCAGCAGAGCGGCTAGCGGCTCCTACGAGCAGTACTTC.

This clonotype has a count of ten or more. The chain is built from TRBV7-3 and TRBJ2-2; D is uncertain. Trimming pared 4 bases from V and 0 bases from J, leaving 3 bases between. There are 13 residues in the CDR3. CDR1 is SGHTA, CDR2 FQGTGA, per germline. In DNA form, the CDR3 reads TGTGCCAGCAGCTCCCCGAACACCGGGGAGCTGTTTTTT. This encodes CASSSPNTGELFF.

This clonotype was seen a handful of times. This chain links TRBV7-6 with TRBJ2-1, with D possibly being TRBD2 (6 bases). The V and J ends lost 0 bases and 6 bases respectively, with 12 bases between them. The CDR3 sequence is 15 residues long. Germline values: CDR1 SGHVS, CDR2 FNYEAQ. The CDR3, as DNA: TGTGCCAGCAGCTTAGCAGGCGGGATAGGCAATGAGCAGTTCTTC. Translating it yields CASSLAGGIGNEQFF.

The chain couples TRBV12-3 or TRBV12-4 to TRBJ2-7; 10 nucleotides agree with TRBD1. This CDR3 spans 18 amino acids. Trimming took 1 base from V and 4 from J; bases not matched to a gene: 13. The CDR3 here is CASSLGDRGLIWVYEQYF. The CDR3 coding sequence is TGTGCCAGCAGTTTAGGGGACAGGGGCCTAATATGGGTGTACGAGCAGTACTTC.

The J gene is TRBJ2-3, the V gene TRBV14; 9 bases agree with TRBD1. After removal of 4 bases from V and 1 base from J, the junction contained 3 bases not matched to a gene. The CDR3 totals 15 residues. Germline V gene lookup returns CDR1 SGHDN and CDR2 FVKESK. CDR3 DNA: TGTGCCAGCAGCCGGGGACAGGGAGGCACAGATACGCAGTATTTT. Translating gives CASSRGQGGTDTQYF.